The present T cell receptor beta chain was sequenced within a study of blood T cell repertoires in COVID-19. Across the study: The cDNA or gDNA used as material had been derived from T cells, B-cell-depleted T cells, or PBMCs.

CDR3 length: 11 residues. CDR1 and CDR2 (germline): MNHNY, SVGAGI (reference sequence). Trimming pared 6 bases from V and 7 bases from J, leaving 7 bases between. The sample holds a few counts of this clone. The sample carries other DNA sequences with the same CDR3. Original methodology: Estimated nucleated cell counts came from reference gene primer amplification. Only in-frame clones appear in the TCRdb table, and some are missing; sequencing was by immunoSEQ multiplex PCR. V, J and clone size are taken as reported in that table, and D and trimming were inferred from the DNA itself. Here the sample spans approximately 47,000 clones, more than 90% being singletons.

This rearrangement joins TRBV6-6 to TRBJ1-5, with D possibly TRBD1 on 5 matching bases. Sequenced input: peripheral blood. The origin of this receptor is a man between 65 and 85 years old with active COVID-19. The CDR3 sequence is CASRTDQPQHF. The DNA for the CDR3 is TGTGCCAGCAGGACAGACCAGCCCCAGCATTTT.